The present T cell receptor beta chain was sequenced within a study of radiotherapy plus CTLA-4 blockade in lung cancer. Overall study context: An objective response was seen in around 17% of patients, and disease control in roughly 28%.

Libraries were prepared by immunoSEQ multiplex PCR; TCRdb keeps only in-frame clonotypes and omits some of them. The sample has about 53,000 clones; just under 85% are singletons. CDR3 length equals 15 residues. Germline CDR1 SGHRS, CDR2 YFSETQ. With 3 bases clipped from V and 2 bases from J, the junction kept 6 bases outside the gene matches. The chain has TRBV5-1 and TRBJ2-3; 7 bases fit TRBD1. The sample in question was peripheral blood, obtained from a patient treated with radiotherapy plus ipilimumab. This clonotype originated in a human donor with non-small cell lung cancer whose response to radiotherapy plus ipilimumab could not be evaluated. DNA for the CDR3: TGCGCCAGCAGCTACGGGACAGCGATCACAGATACGCAGTATTTT. Translated, it gives CASSYGTAITDTQYF.